This record concerns one T cell receptor beta chain sequence. What it binds is not known. There were likely unrecorded immune exposures, though donors were nominally healthy when sampled. With 60 Vbeta and 13 Jbeta primers, the PCR was carried out. This table comes from immunoSEQ multiplex PCR, and its TCRdb copy is limited to in-frame clones, with some not included. Of about 150,000 clones in the sample, approximately 83% were seen once. This CDR3 contains 12 residues. Trimming took off 5 bases at V and 2 bases at J, with 7 bases between the two ends. Per germline, CDR1 SQVTM and CDR2 ANQGSEA. This sample was taken from a study of cytomegalovirus exposure and HLA in healthy donors. Study-wide background: Earlier findings included roughly 120 million unique TCR beta sequences obtained from about 179 million T cells. Regarding the study as a whole: V- and J-gene trimming of TCR beta was linked (in a later analysis) to a missense DCLRE1C variant.

Sample: PBMCs. The sequence came from a woman between 40 and 55 years old in good health and CMV-seronegative. The V gene is TRBV29-1, the J gene TRBJ1-3; tentative D call: TRBD1 (6 bases). CDR3 in DNA: TGCAGCGTTTGGACAGCTGGAAACACCATATATTTT. Residues: CSVWTAGNTIYF.